These 23 T cell receptor beta chains were sequenced from one sample in a study of a mutant IDH1 vaccine in newly diagnosed glioma. As to time point: week 47, end of study. Each vaccine dose was 300 ug of mutant IDH1 20-mer peptide, with topical imiquimod. Assay: immunoSEQ multiplex PCR; the TCRdb copy retains only in-frame clones and omits some. The top ten hold over 4.5% of the sample, which has under 60,000 clones, less than 85% seen once. These receptors' targets are unknown. This sample comprised PBMCs, obtained from a glioma patient whose treatment included an IDH1 peptide vaccine. All receptors derive from a woman in her thirties or forties with glioma. Some clones in this sample may be carry-over from other donors' samples.

This rearrangement joins TRBV7-9 to TRBJ2-7; 9 positions agree with TRBD1. The CDR3 runs to 14 residues. Germline values: CDR1 SEHNR, CDR2 FQNEAQ (reference sequence). The ends lost 4 bases at V and 5 bases at J; junction bases unmatched: 6. CDR3 sequence (DNA): TGTGCCAGCAGCTCGGGACAGGGCAACAACGAGCAGTACTTC. Its protein product is CASSSGQGNNEQYF.

The chain combines TRBV28 with TRBJ1-2, with D tentatively TRBD1 (6 bases). Trimming shortened V by 3 bases and J by 6 bases, and 11 bases separated the two germline ends. The CDR3 runs 13 residues. The germline gives CDR1 MDHEN, CDR2 SYDVKM. The CDR3 coding sequence is TGTGCCAGCAGTTTTGGGACAATAAATGGCTACACCTTC. Encoded protein: CASSFGTINGYTF.

In DNA, the CDR3 is TGCAGCGCCGAGACAGGCAGGGGTGGCTACACCTTC. Translation: CSAETGRGGYTF. The chain recombines TRBV29-1 with TRBJ1-2, with D possibly TRBD1 on 6 matching bases. The CDR3 covers 12 residues. Germline V gene sequence: CDR1 SQVTM, CDR2 ANQGSEA. V was clipped by 7 bases and J by 7 bases, with 16 bases between them.

V is TRBV7-8 and J is TRBJ1-6; no definite D call. The CDR3 covers 16 residues. With 5 bases removed from V and 1 base from J, the gap between germline ends came to 12 bases. The germline V gene encodes CDR1 SGHVS and CDR2 FQNEAQ. CDR3 region: CASSTAHPSYNSPLHF. The CDR3 DNA sequence: TGTGCCAGCAGCACCGCGCATCCTTCCTATAATTCACCCCTCCACTTT.

The chain uses TRBV4-1 and TRBJ1-5; D perhaps matches TRBD1 (6 bases). CDR1 MGHRA and CDR2 YSYEKL come from the germline V gene. Trimming removed 2 bases from V and 1 base from J, with 21 bases in between. The CDR3 has 19 residues. CDR3 residues: CASSQHLGGVIRSNQPQHF. In nucleotides, the CDR3 is TGCGCCAGCAGCCAACATTTAGGGGGAGTAATAAGGAGCAATCAGCCCCAGCATTTT.

V usage is TRBV5-1 and J usage is TRBJ2-2, with D perhaps TRBD2 (7 bases). Trimming cost V 0 bases and J 2 bases, with 11 bases left between them. Looked up from germline, CDR1 is SGHRS and CDR2 is YFSETQ. CDR3 length: 16 amino acids. CDR3 loop: CASSLVGGPNTGELFF. The CDR3 DNA is TGCGCCAGCAGCTTGGTCGGGGGGCCTAACACCGGGGAGCTGTTTTTT.

V gene TRBV6-1 combines with J gene TRBJ1-1; 8 bases match TRBD1. The germline V gene has CDR1 MNHNS and CDR2 SASEGT. The CDR3 covers 15 residues. The junction had 7 bases not matched to a gene; V was cut back by 6 bases and J by 1 base. CDR3 in amino acids: CASSFFGQGNTEAFF. In DNA form, the CDR3 reads TGTGCCAGCAGCTTCTTCGGACAGGGGAACACTGAAGCTTTCTTT.

This chain uses TRBV19 with TRBJ2-3; 8 nucleotides match TRBD2. CDR1 LNHDA and CDR2 SQIVND come from the germline V gene (reference sequence). V trimming: 7 bases; J trimming: 2 bases; junction bases outside the gene matches: 20. The CDR3 is made up of 19 amino acids. CDR3 sequence reads: CASMSGGWRAAKNTDTQYF. The CDR3 nucleotides are TGTGCCAGTATGAGCGGGGGTTGGCGAGCGGCTAAAAACACAGATACGCAGTATTTT.

The J gene is TRBJ1-3, the V gene TRBV7-9; the D is unclear. Trimming shortened V by 5 bases and J by 6 bases, and 11 bases separated the two germline ends. The V gene's germline CDR1 is SEHNR and CDR2 FQNEAQ (reference sequence). This CDR3 is 13 amino acids long. In DNA, the CDR3 is TGTGCCAGCAGCGGGATTCCAGAAAACACCATATATTTT. This translates into CASSGIPENTIYF. The full variable domain, rest sourced from reference TRBV7-9 and TRBJ1-3, is DTGVSQNPRHKITKRGQNVTFRCDPISEHNRLYWYRQTLGQGPEFLTYFQNEAQLEKSRLLSDRFSAERPKGSFSTLEIQRTEQGDSAMYLCASSGIPENTIYFGEGSWLTVV.

This rearrangement joins TRBV19 to TRBJ2-1; D tentatively fits TRBD1 or TRBD2 (6 bases each). This CDR3 comprises 15 residues. V shed 5 bases and J shed 8 bases, with 19 bases lying between them. Looked up from germline, CDR1 is LNHDA and CDR2 is SQIVND (reference sequence). CDR3 protein: CASSPLLWGAHEQFF. The CDR3, as DNA: TGTGCCAGTAGTCCCCTCTTGTGGGGGGCCCATGAGCAGTTCTTC.

This chain links TRBV7-9 with TRBJ2-7; unclear D gene. The V and J ends lost 3 bases and 6 bases respectively, with 9 bases between them. The germline V gene has CDR1 SEHNR and CDR2 FQNEAQ (reference sequence). The CDR3 spans 12 residues. In nucleotides, the CDR3 is TGTGCCAGCAGCTTCTTACGGGCCGAGCAGTACTTC. Translated, it gives CASSFLRAEQYF.

V usage is TRBV7-2 and J usage is TRBJ1-4, with a tentative D call TRBD1 (5 bases). This CDR3 spans 15 amino acids. Trimming left V 5 bases short and J 0 bases short, with 10 bases between. Per the germline V gene, CDR1 is SGHTA and CDR2 is FQGNSA. The DNA of the CDR3 is TGTGCCAGCAGCCTGGGGGGGTCAACTAATGAAAAACTGTTTTTT. This sequence encodes CASSLGGSTNEKLFF.

This clone was seen only once. J is TRBJ2-5 and V is TRBV5-1, with D possibly called TRBD1 or TRBD2 (5 bases each). The CDR3 extends over 13 amino acids. The V and J ends lost 4 bases and 5 bases respectively, with 12 bases between them. Germline loops: CDR1 SGHRS, CDR2 YFSETQ. In DNA form, the CDR3 reads TGCGCCAGCAGCGGCAGGGACGGGGAGACCCAGTACTTC. Its protein product is CASSGRDGETQYF.

The rearrangement links TRBV4-1 to TRBJ2-2; D unclear. V dropped 4 bases and J dropped 5 bases, with 8 bases sitting between them. Germline lookup yields CDR1 MGHRA and CDR2 YSYEKL. The CDR3 length is 13 residues. The CDR3 DNA follows: TGCGCCAGCAGCCTACTTTTTACCGGGGAGCTGTTTTTT. Encoded protein: CASSLLFTGELFF.

This sequence joins TRBV10-1 and TRBJ2-3; the D is unclear. The germline gives CDR1 WNHNN, CDR2 SYGVQD (reference sequence). Trimming left V 4 bases short and J 5 bases short, with 7 bases between. The CDR3 consists of 12 residues. The CDR3 protein is CASSGRGDTQYF. In DNA, the CDR3 is TGCGCCAGCAGTGGTAGAGGAGATACGCAGTATTTT.

The J gene is TRBJ2-5, the V gene TRBV4-1; 7 nucleotides align to TRBD2. The junction had 14 bases not matched to a gene; V was cut back by 6 bases and J by 7 bases. CDR1 is MGHRA, CDR2 YSYEKL, per germline. This CDR3 comprises 15 residues. CDR3 residues: CASRPAGDVRGTQYF. CDR3 DNA sequence: TGCGCCAGCAGACCGGCGGGGGATGTCCGGGGGACCCAGTACTTC.

The V gene is TRBV21-1, the J gene TRBJ1-1. TRBV21-1 is a pseudogene locus. This CDR3 is 18 amino acids long. CDR3 region: CASSAQGPSGYRNTEAFF. CDR3 DNA sequence: TGTGCCAGCAGCGCCCAGGGACCCTCAGGGTATAGGAACACTGAAGCTTTCTTT.

This sequence joins TRBV7-2 and TRBJ2-7, with D possibly being TRBD1 (5 bases). The germline V gene encodes CDR1 SGHTA and CDR2 FQGNSA. The CDR3 spans 15 residues. V was clipped by 1 base and J by 0 bases, with 10 bases between them. This CDR3 reads CASSLGTLHSYEQYF. The CDR3 DNA reads as TGTGCCAGCAGCTTAGGGACACTTCACTCCTACGAGCAGTACTTC.

This chain joins TRBV5-1 and TRBJ2-7, with D possibly TRBD2 on 5 matching bases. V was cut by 2 bases and J by 2 bases, with 14 bases left in between. The germline V gene has CDR1 SGHRS and CDR2 YFSETQ. This CDR3 comprises 15 residues. The CDR3 sequence: CASSFRELHPYEQYF. The DNA for the CDR3 is TGCGCCAGCAGCTTTCGGGAACTACATCCCTACGAGCAGTACTTC.

The V and J genes are TRBV29-1 and TRBJ2-1; TRBD1 matches 12 bases. This CDR3 has 14 amino acids. Germline loops: CDR1 SQVTM, CDR2 ANQGSEA. Germline trimming cut 7 bases from V and 10 bases from J; bases unmatched to any gene: 11. The CDR3 reads CSARRGQGAGEQFF. DNA of the CDR3: TGCAGCGCTCGTAGGGGACAGGGGGCAGGGGAGCAGTTCTTC.

This chain joins TRBV4-2 and TRBJ1-6, with 9 bases matching TRBD1. This CDR3 contains 15 residues. The germline V gene encodes CDR1 LGHNA and CDR2 YNFKEQ. V was clipped by 0 bases and J by 8 bases; unmatched bases: 2. In DNA, the CDR3 is TGTGCCAGCAGCCAAGAGACAGGGGGAGATTCACCCCTCCACTTT. Amino acid sequence: CASSQETGGDSPLHF.

V is TRBV5-5 and J is TRBJ1-5; weak D call: TRBD1 (5 bases). The CDR3 contains 16 residues. The V end lost 4 bases, the J end lost 2 bases, and 16 bases lay between the germline ends. CDR1 and CDR2 (germline): SGHKS, YYEKEE (reference sequence). In DNA, the CDR3 is TGTGCCAGCAGCCAGGGATTCCGAACGGGCAATCAGCCCCAGCATTTT. Translating gives CASSQGFRTGNQPQHF.

This chain uses TRBV13 with TRBJ2-3, with no clear D. With 1 base removed from V and 5 bases from J, the gap between germline ends came to 13 bases. The V gene's germline CDR1 is PRHDT and CDR2 FYEKMQ (reference sequence). The CDR3 totals 15 residues. CDR3 bases: TGTGCCAGCAGCTTAGAAGCCAGCTCCGTAGATACGCAGTATTTT. Its translation: CASSLEASSVDTQYF. The variable domain in full, with the rest retrieved from reference TRBV13 and TRBJ2-3, is AAGVIQSPRHLIKEKRETATLKCYPIPRHDTVYWYQQGPGQDPQFLISFYEKMQSDKGSIPDRFSAQQFSDYHSELNMSSLELGDSALYFCASSLEASSVDTQYFGPGTRLTVL.